The source of this T cell receptor beta chain is a study of T cells after yellow fever vaccination. Findings of the study overall: In FACS-sorted repertoires, abundant clonotypes from the bulk population could appear as contaminants. It was a weaker secondary response, yet one that peaked faster, at day 5 versus 15. Shared CD4/CD8 clonotypes were a small share, likely from convergent recombination.

Germline V gives CDR1 SGHVS, CDR2 FNYEAQ. The CDR3 is made up of 15 amino acids. Trimming stripped 4 bases from V and 3 bases from J, with 15 bases between. TCRdb used MiXCR to reprocess the 5' RACE reads, holding one entry per CDR3 protein. The sample has nearly 350,000 distinct CDR3 sequences; roughly 8.3% are singletons. With respect to this clonotype: The antigen is unknown.

This sequence originates from a young man who received the YFV17D yellow fever vaccine. V is TRBV7-6 and J is TRBJ2-5, with D possibly being TRBD1 (7 bases). The starting material was PBMCs, obtained around 45 days after the first yellow fever vaccination. This CDR3 is CASSWRQGGKETQYF. The CDR3 DNA reads TGTGCCAGCAGCTGGAGACAGGGCGGGAAAGAGACCCAGTACTTC.